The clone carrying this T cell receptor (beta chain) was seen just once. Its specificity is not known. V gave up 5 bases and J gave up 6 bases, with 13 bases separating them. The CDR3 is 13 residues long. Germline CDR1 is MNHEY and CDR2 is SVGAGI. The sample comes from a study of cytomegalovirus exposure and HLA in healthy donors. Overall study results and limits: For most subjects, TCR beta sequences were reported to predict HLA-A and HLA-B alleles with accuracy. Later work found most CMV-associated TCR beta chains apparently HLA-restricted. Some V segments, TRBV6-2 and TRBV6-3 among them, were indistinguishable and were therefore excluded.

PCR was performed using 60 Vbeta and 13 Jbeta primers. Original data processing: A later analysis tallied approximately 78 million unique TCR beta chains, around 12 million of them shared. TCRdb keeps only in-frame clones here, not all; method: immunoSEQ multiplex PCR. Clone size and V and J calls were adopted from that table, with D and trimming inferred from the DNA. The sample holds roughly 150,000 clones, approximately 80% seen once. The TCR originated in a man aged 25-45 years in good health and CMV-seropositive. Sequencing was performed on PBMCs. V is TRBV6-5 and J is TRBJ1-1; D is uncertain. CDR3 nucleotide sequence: TGTGCCAGCAGTGAAGGAGTGAAGGCTGAAGCTTTCTTT. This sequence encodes CASSEGVKAEAFF.